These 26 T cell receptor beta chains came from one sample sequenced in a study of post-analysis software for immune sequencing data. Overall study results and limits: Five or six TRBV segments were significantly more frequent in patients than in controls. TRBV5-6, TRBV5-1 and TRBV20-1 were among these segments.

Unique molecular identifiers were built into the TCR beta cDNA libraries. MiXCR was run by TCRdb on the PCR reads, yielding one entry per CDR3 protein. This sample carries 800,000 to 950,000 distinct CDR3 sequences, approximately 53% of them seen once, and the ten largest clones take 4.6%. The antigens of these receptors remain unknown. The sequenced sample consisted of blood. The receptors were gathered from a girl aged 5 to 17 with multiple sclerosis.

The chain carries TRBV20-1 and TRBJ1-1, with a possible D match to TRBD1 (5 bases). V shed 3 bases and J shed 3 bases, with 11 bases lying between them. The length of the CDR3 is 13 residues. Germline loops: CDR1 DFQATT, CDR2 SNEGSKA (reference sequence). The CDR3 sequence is CSARIGGDTEAFF. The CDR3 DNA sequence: TGCAGTGCTAGGATAGGAGGGGACACTGAAGCTTTCTTT.

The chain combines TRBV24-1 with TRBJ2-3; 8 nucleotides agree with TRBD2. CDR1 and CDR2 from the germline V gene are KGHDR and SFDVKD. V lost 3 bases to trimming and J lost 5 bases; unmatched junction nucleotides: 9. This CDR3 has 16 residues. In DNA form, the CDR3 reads TGTGCCACCAGTGATCCCGGGCGGGAGGATAGAGATACGCAGTATTTT. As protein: CATSDPGREDRDTQYF.

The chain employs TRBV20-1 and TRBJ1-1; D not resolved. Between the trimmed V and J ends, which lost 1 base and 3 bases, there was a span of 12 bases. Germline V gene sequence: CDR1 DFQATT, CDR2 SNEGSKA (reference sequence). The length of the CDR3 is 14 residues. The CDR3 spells CSARGMMDYTEAFF. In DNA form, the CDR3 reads TGCAGTGCTAGAGGTATGATGGATTACACTGAAGCTTTCTTT.

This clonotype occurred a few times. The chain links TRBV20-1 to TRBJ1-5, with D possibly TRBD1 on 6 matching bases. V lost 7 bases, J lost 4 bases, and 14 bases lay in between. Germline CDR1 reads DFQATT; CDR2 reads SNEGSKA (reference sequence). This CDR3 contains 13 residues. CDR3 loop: CSVSGTLNQPQHF. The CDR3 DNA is TGCAGTGTTTCAGGGACACTTAATCAGCCCCAGCATTTT.

The CDR3 DNA follows: TGTGCCAGCAGGTCCGAACAGGGGGCGCCGGACGAGCAGTACTTC. It encodes CASRSEQGAPDEQYF. The gene calls are TRBV12-3 or TRBV12-4 and TRBJ2-7, with 9 positions matching TRBD1. The CDR3 covers 15 residues. V dropped 6 bases and J dropped 5; count of bases not matched to a gene: 11.

The CDR3 here is CSVGTVLNTEAFF. Here the CDR3 DNA reads TGCAGCGTTGGGACAGTTCTGAACACTGAAGCTTTCTTT. This chain connects TRBV29-1 to TRBJ1-1, with D perhaps matching TRBD1 (6 bases). CDR3 length: 13 residues. CDR1 is SQVTM, CDR2 ANQGSEA, per germline. The ends were cut back, 4 bases at V and 0 bases at J, with 9 bases in the middle. Drawing the rest from reference TRBV29-1 and TRBJ1-1, the complete variable domain is SAVISQKPSRDICQRGTSLTIQCQVDSQVTMMFWYRQQPGQSLTLIATANQGSEATYESGFVIDKFPISRPNLTFSTLTVSNMSPEDSSIYLCSVGTVLNTEAFFGQGTRLTVV.

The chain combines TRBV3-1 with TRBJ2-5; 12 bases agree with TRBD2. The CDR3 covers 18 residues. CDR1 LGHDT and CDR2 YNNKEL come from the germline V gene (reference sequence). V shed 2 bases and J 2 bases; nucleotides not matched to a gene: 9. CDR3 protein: CASSQRTSGAPQQETQYF. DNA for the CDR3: TGTGCCAGCAGCCAACGGACTAGCGGGGCCCCACAACAAGAGACCCAGTACTTC.

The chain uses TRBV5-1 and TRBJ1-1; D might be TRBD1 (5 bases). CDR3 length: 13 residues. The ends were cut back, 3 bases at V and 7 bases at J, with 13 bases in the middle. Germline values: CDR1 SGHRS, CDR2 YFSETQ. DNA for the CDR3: TGCGCCAGCAGCTATCAGATCGACAGTGAAGCTTTCTTT. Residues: CASSYQIDSEAFF.

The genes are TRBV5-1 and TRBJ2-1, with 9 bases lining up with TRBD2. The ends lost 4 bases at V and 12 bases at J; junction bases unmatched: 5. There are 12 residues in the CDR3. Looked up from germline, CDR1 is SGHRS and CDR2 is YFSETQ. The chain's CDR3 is CASSTGLARQFF. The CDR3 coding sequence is TGCGCCAGCAGCACCGGACTAGCGAGGCAGTTCTTC.

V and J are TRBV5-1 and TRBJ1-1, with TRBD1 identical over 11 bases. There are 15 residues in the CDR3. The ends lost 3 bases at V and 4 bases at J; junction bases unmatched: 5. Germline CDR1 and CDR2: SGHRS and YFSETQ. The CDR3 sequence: CASSSGTGGPTEAFF. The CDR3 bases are TGCGCCAGCAGCTCCGGGACAGGGGGGCCCACTGAAGCTTTCTTT.

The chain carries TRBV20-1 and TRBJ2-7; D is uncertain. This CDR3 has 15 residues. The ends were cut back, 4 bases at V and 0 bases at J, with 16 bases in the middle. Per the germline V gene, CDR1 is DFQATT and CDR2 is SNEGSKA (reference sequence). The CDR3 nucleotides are TGCAGTGCTAAGAACTCCCCAACCACCTCCTACGAGCAGTACTTC. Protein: CSAKNSPTTSYEQYF.

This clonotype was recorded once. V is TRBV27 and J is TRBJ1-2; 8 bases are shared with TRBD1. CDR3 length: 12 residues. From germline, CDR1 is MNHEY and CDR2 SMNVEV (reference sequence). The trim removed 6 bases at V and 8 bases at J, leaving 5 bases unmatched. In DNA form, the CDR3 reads TGTGCCAGCAGAACAGGGGGATCGGGCTACACCTTC. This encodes CASRTGGSGYTF.

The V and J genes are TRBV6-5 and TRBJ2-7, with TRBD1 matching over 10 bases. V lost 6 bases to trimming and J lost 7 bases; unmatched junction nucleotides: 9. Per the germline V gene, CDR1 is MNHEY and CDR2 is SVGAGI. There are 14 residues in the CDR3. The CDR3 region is CASRSDRGLGEQYF. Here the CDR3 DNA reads TGTGCCAGCAGATCGGACAGGGGGTTGGGGGAGCAGTACTTC.

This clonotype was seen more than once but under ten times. The CDR3 DNA reads TGCAGCGTTGACTGGGGTTCGGAGACCTACGAGCAGTACTTC. It is translated as CSVDWGSETYEQYF. The rearrangement joins TRBV29-1 to TRBJ2-7, with D hard to call. Germline values: CDR1 SQVTM, CDR2 ANQGSEA. Trimming stripped 3 bases from V and 2 bases from J, with 14 bases between. This CDR3 region has 14 residues.

The CDR3 is CATTGTGDSYEQYF. The CDR3 DNA reads TGTGCCACCACCGGGACGGGAGACTCCTACGAGCAGTACTTC. J is TRBJ2-7 and V is TRBV10-3; tentative D call: TRBD2 (6 bases). CDR3 length: 14 amino acids. Germline CDR1 and CDR2: ENHRY and SYGVKD. V lost 10 bases to trimming and J lost 0 bases, with 16 bases between them.

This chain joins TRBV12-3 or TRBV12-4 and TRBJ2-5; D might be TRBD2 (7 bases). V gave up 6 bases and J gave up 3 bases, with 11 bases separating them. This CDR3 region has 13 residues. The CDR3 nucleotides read TGTGCCAGCAGGGGGGGGCAGAAAGAGACCCAGTACTTC. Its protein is CASRGGQKETQYF.

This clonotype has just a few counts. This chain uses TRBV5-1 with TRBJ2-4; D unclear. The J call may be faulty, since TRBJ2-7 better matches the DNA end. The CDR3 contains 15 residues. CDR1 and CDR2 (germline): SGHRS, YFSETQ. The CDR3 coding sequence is TGCGCCAGCAGCTTGGCGCAGCTTACCTACTACGAGCAGTACTTC. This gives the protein CASSLAQLTYYEQYF.

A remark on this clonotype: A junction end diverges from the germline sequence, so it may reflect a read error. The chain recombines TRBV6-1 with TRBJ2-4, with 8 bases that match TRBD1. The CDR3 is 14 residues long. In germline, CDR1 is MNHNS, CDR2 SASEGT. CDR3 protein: CASTEQTGVNIQYF. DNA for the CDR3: TGTGCCAGCACTGAACAGACAGGGGTAAACATTCAGTACTTC.

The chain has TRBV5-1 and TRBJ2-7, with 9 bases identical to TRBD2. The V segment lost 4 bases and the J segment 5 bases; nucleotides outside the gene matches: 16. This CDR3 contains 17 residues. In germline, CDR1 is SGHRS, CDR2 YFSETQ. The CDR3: CASSLNPVFAGGNEQYF. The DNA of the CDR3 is TGCGCCAGCAGCCTTAACCCTGTCTTCGCGGGAGGGAACGAGCAGTACTTC.

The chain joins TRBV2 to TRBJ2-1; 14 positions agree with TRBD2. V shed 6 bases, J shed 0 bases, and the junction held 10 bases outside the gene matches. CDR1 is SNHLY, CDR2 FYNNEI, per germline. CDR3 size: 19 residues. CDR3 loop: CASRDGLAGGPSSYNEQFF. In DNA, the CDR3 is TGTGCCAGCAGAGACGGACTAGCGGGAGGCCCGAGCTCCTACAATGAGCAGTTCTTC.

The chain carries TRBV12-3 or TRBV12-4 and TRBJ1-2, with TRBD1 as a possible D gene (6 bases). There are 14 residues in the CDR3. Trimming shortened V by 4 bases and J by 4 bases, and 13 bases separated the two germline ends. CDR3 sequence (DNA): TGTGCCAGCAGTTACCGGGGAGGGGGCTATGGCTACACCTTC. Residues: CASSYRGGGYGYTF.

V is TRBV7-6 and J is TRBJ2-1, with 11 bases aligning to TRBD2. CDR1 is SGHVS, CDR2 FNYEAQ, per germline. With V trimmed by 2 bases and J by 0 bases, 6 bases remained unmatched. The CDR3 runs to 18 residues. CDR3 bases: TGTGCCAGCAGCTTACTAGCGGGGGGCTATAGCTCCTACAATGAGCAGTTCTTC. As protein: CASSLLAGGYSSYNEQFF.

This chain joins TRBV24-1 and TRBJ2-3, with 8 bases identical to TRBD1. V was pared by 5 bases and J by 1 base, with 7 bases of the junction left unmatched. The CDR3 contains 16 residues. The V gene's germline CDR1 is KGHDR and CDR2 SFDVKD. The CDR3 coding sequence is TGTGCCACCAGTGTAGGGACAGGAAGACGCACAGATACGCAGTATTTT. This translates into CATSVGTGRRTDTQYF.

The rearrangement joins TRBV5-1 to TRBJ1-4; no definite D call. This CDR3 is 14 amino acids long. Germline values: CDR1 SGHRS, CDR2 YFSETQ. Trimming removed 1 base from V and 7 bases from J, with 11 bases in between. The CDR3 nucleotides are TGCGCCAGCAGCTTGAGAGGGCCCTCTGAAAAACTGTTTTTT. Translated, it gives CASSLRGPSEKLFF.

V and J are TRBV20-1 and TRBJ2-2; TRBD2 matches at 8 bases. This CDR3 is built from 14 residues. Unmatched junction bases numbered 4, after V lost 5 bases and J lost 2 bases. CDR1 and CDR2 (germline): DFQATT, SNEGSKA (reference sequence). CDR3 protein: CSAALAGNTGELFF. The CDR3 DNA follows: TGCAGTGCTGCCTTAGCGGGAAACACCGGGGAGCTGTTTTTT.

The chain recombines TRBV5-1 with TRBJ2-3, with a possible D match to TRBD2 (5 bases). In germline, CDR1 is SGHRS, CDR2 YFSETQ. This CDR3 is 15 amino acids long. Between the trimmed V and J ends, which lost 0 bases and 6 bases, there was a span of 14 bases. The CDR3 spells CASSLDRAGGDTQYF. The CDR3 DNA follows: TGCGCCAGCAGCTTGGATAGGGCAGGAGGCGATACGCAGTATTTT.